The 7 T cell receptor beta chains reported below all come from one sample, sequenced in a study of shared clonotypes between healthy human individuals. CD45RO-negative cells were positively selected for CCR7, leaving out terminally differentiated effector memory CD45RA+ cells. TCRdb's table, derived via immunoSEQ multiplex PCR, lists solely in-frame clones and lacks some. The repertoire holds 2 million to 2.5 million clones, with approximately 94% as singletons. The specimen sequenced was naive CD8+ T cells sorted from blood. Receptor source: a man between 18 and 29 years old in good health.

V is TRBV18 and J is TRBJ2-7, with 13 bases identical to TRBD2. CDR3 length: 18 residues. CDR1 KGHSH and CDR2 LQKENI come from the germline V gene. The junction had 7 bases not matched to a gene; V was cut back by 0 bases and J by 2 bases. CDR3 loop: CASSPPTSGGLDTYEQYF. CDR3 nucleotides: TGTGCCAGCTCACCACCGACTAGCGGGGGGCTCGATACCTACGAGCAGTACTTC.

J is TRBJ1-5 and V is TRBV6-5, with no clear D. Germline V gene data show CDR1 as MNHEY and CDR2 as SVGAGI. This CDR3 is built from 13 residues. With 6 bases removed from V and 8 bases from J, the gap between germline ends came to 14 bases. This CDR3 is CASRMTPGEPQHF. In nucleotides, the CDR3 is TGTGCCAGCAGAATGACCCCCGGCGAGCCCCAGCATTTT.

V is TRBV6-5 and J is TRBJ1-2, with TRBD1 matching 7 bases. V lost 2 bases and J lost 6; bases outside the gene matches: 6. Germline V gene lookup returns CDR1 MNHEY and CDR2 SVGAGI. This CDR3 has 14 residues. The CDR3 DNA reads as TGTGCCAGCAGTTACCAGGACAGGAGTGATGGCTACACCTTC. This translates into CASSYQDRSDGYTF.

The chain links TRBV5-4 to TRBJ2-2; TRBD2 matches 10 bases. The germline V gene encodes CDR1 SGHNT and CDR2 YYREEE (reference sequence). This CDR3 is built from 17 residues. V lost 3 bases and J lost 4; bases outside the gene matches: 9. This CDR3 reads CASSSDLAGASTGELFF. CDR3 nucleotides: TGTGCCAGCAGCTCGGACCTAGCGGGGGCGAGCACCGGGGAGCTGTTTTTT.

V gene TRBV27 combines with J gene TRBJ1-2; a possible D gene is TRBD1 (5 bases). With 4 bases removed from V and 4 bases from J, the gap between germline ends came to 13 bases. Germline V gives CDR1 MNHEY, CDR2 SMNVEV (reference sequence). There are 14 residues in the CDR3. CDR3 sequence: CASSWGKKPYGYTF. CDR3 coding DNA: TGTGCCAGCAGTTGGGGGAAAAAACCCTATGGCTACACCTTC.

As DNA, the CDR3 is TGTGCCAGCAGTTTTCGGACACCTCCCTACGAGCAGTACTTC. Translating it yields CASSFRTPPYEQYF. The chain has TRBV27 and TRBJ2-7; TRBD1 is a possible D gene (5 bases). The CDR3 has 14 residues. V was trimmed by 3 bases and J by 2 bases, leaving 11 bases between them. Germline CDR1 MNHEY, CDR2 SMNVEV (reference sequence).

V gene TRBV4-1 combines with J gene TRBJ1-6; 7 bases are shared with TRBD1. V lost 6 bases to trimming and J lost 7 bases; unmatched junction nucleotides: 6. CDR3 length: 14 residues. Germline V gene data show CDR1 as MGHRA and CDR2 as YSYEKL. This CDR3 is CASRVTGSNSPLHF. CDR3 coding DNA: TGCGCCAGCAGGGTGACAGGGAGCAATTCACCCCTCCACTTT.